This T cell receptor (beta chain) was captured by sequencing in a study of cytotoxic CD8 clonotypes in ibrutinib-treated CLL. Study conclusions and caveats: Under therapy, public clonotypes either contracted or stayed stable, and they were uncommon.

The data were produced by immunoSEQ multiplex PCR, yet TCRdb's version contains in-frame clones alone and is incomplete. This table has some 200,000 clones, roughly three quarters appearing once. With regard to this clone: The antigen is not known.

The V end lost 0 bases, the J end lost 7 bases, and 4 bases lay between the germline ends. The CDR3 runs 12 residues. CDR1 and CDR2 (germline): WNHNN, SYGVQD (reference sequence). This sequence originates from a human donor with chronic lymphocytic leukemia. The gene calls are TRBV10-1 and TRBJ1-5, with no clear D. The sequences come from PBMCs, collected after 12 months of ibrutinib treatment. The CDR3 spells CASSESGQPQHF. CDR3 nucleotides: TGCGCCAGCAGTGAGTCGGGACAGCCCCAGCATTTT.